The 14 T cell receptor beta chains reported below all come from one sample, sequenced in a study of Graves' ophthalmopathy and Graves' hyperthyroidism (dated by TCRdb to the late 2010s). TCRdb names Illumina HiSeq 2000 as the instrument used. For repertoire sequencing, TCR beta CDR3 regions were amplified from RNA transcripts. The first round was an RT-PCR using HTBI primers with the Qiagen OneStep RT-PCR kit, and this first round was followed by a second-round multiplex PCR, then size selection and purification. TCRdb redid the processing of the public reads, applying fastp at Q25 and MiXCR, and retained in-frame beta chains. Each entry merges the rows of one CDR3 protein and shows their most common DNA and genes. Within this sample are 240,000 or so distinct CDR3 sequences, with approximately 42% of them counted one time only. The top ten clonotypes cover over 40% of the sample. The material sequenced was peripheral blood. All receptors come from an adult man with Graves' ophthalmopathy.

V is TRBV6-5 and J is TRBJ1-1; D may be TRBD1 (6 bases). V gave up 5 bases and J gave up 6 bases, with 13 bases separating them. Looked up from germline, CDR1 is MNHEY and CDR2 is SVGAGI. This CDR3 comprises 13 residues. The CDR3 sequence is CASSLRGKSEAFF. The CDR3 DNA sequence: TGTGCCAGCAGTCTCAGGGGAAAATCTGAAGCTTTCTTT.

This clonotype was picked up a small number of times. This chain joins TRBV11-3 and TRBJ2-2; D not certain. Germline loops: CDR1 SGHNT, CDR2 YENEEA. V lost 1 base and J 0 bases, leaving 6 bases between the germline ends. This CDR3 has 15 residues. The chain's CDR3 is CASSLVVANTGELFF. The CDR3 coding sequence is TGTGCCAGCAGCTTAGTGGTTGCGAACACCGGGGAGCTGTTTTTT.

The gene calls are TRBV29-1 and TRBJ2-7, with TRBD2 as a possible D gene (7 bases). V gave up 2 bases and J gave up 3 bases, with 17 bases separating them. The CDR3 consists of 15 residues. Germline V lookup: CDR1 SQVTM, CDR2 ANQGSEA. The CDR3 DNA is TGCAGCGTTGAAACCGAGGGGGGGCTGGGCTACGAGCAGTACTTC. It encodes CSVETEGGLGYEQYF.

The CDR3 protein is CASSMGRAYEQYF. The DNA for the CDR3 is TGTGCCAGTAGTATGGGCAGGGCCTACGAGCAGTACTTC. This chain connects TRBV19 to TRBJ2-7; maybe TRBD1 (5 bases). CDR3 length: 13 residues. Trimming pared 3 bases from V and 2 bases from J, leaving 8 bases between. The germline CDR1 and CDR2 sequences are LNHDA and SQIVND (reference sequence).

This clonotype was seen a handful of times. J is TRBJ1-1 and V is TRBV10-1; D remains unclear. Germline values: CDR1 WNHNN, CDR2 SYGVQD (reference sequence). Trimming removed 6 bases from V and 0 bases from J, with 8 bases in between. This CDR3 has 13 amino acids. The CDR3 region has the DNA TGCGCCAGCAGGGAGAATTTGAACACTGAAGCTTTCTTT. Protein: CASRENLNTEAFF.

This clonotype was seen a few times. V usage is TRBV10-3 and J usage is TRBJ2-7, with D unresolved. CDR1 is ENHRY and CDR2 is SYGVKD in the germline V gene. CDR3 length: 14 residues. V lost 5 bases and J 6 bases, leaving 17 bases between the germline ends. In nucleotides, the CDR3 is TGTGCCATCAGTATTAGCACCCCCTACCCCGAGCAGTACTTC. It translates to CAISISTPYPEQYF.

This clonotype was found a few times. The chain is built from TRBV5-1 and TRBJ1-1; no clear D gene. This CDR3 is 13 amino acids long. Germline V gene lookup returns CDR1 SGHRS and CDR2 YFSETQ. Trimming left V 2 bases short and J 3 bases short, with 8 bases between. CDR3 amino acids: CASSFRTDTEAFF. Here the CDR3 DNA reads TGCGCCAGCAGCTTTCGGACGGACACTGAAGCTTTCTTT.

The sample holds a few counts of this clonotype. The J gene is TRBJ1-1, the V gene TRBV10-3, with TRBD1 identical over 9 bases. With 1 base clipped from V and 7 bases from J, the junction kept 10 bases outside the gene matches. Germline lookup yields CDR1 ENHRY and CDR2 SYGVKD. This CDR3 is built from 16 residues. The CDR3 region is CAISEWGQGSGGEAFF. CDR3 bases: TGTGCCATCAGTGAGTGGGGACAGGGTTCTGGGGGTGAAGCTTTCTTT.

There are a few counts of this clonotype. The chain combines TRBV7-9 with TRBJ1-2, with D possibly being TRBD1 (5 bases). V was cut by 6 bases and J by 4 bases, with 18 bases left in between. CDR3 length: 15 amino acids. Germline V gene lookup returns CDR1 SEHNR and CDR2 FQNEAQ (reference sequence). The CDR3 DNA follows: TGTGCCAGCAGACATACGACCGGGGCCTCCTATGGCTACACCTTC. As protein: CASRHTTGASYGYTF.

This clonotype was counted only a few times. The chain carries TRBV5-1 and TRBJ1-3, with 7 bases that match TRBD1. CDR1 and CDR2 (germline): SGHRS, YFSETQ. The CDR3 sequence is 15 residues long. Trimming at V came to 2 bases and at J to 0 bases, leaving 2 bases not matched to a gene. For the CDR3, the DNA is TGCGCCAGCAGCTTTGACAGGGACTCTGGAAACACCATATATTTT. Translated, it gives CASSFDRDSGNTIYF.

CDR3 DNA sequence: TGTGCCAGCAGCCCGAGGGTAGCGGGAGGCTACGAGCAGTACTTC. Translated: CASSPRVAGGYEQYF. The chain joins TRBV7-9 to TRBJ2-7; 10 bases align to TRBD2. From germline, CDR1 is SEHNR and CDR2 FQNEAQ (reference sequence). This CDR3 is 15 amino acids long. J lost 3 bases, V lost 5 bases, and 7 bases had no gene match.

CDR3 DNA sequence: TGTGCCAGCAGTTACAGAGGACAGATCCCCAATCAGCCCCAGCATTTT. Translation: CASSYRGQIPNQPQHF. The chain recombines TRBV12-3 or TRBV12-4 with TRBJ1-5, with D maybe TRBD1 (6 bases). Trimming removed 4 bases from V and 3 bases from J, with 16 bases in between. This CDR3 is built from 16 residues.

This clonotype occurred a few times. This chain joins TRBV5-1 and TRBJ1-1; D is ambiguous. Germline V CDR1 and CDR2: SGHRS, YFSETQ. The CDR3 covers 13 residues. V dropped 0 bases and J dropped 6 bases, with 9 bases sitting between them. The CDR3 sequence: CASSLAGSPEAFF. CDR3 DNA: TGCGCCAGCAGCTTGGCGGGTTCCCCTGAAGCTTTCTTT.

V gene TRBV4-2 combines with J gene TRBJ2-7; unclear D gene. Deletions cut 1 base from V and 3 bases from J, with 13 bases between. Germline-derived CDR1 and CDR2 are LGHNA and YNFKEQ. CDR3 length: 15 residues. This CDR3 reads CASSQAAEVLYEQYF. Here the CDR3 DNA reads TGTGCCAGCAGCCAAGCCGCCGAGGTCCTCTACGAGCAGTACTTC.